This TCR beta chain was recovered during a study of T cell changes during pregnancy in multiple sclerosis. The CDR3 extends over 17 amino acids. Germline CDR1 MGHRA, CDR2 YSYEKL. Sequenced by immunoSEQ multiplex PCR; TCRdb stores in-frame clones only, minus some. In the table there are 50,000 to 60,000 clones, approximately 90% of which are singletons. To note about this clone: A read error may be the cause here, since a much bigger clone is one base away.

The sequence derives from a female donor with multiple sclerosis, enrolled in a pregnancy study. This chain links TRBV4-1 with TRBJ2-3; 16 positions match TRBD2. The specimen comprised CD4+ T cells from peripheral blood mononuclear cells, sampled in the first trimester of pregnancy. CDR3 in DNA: TGCGCCGGCAGCCAAGGGACTAGCGGGAGGGCGGGAGATACGCAGTATTTT. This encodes CAGSQGTSGRAGDTQYF.